This T cell receptor beta chain was observed in a study of OX40 agonist ivuxolimab in advanced cancers. CDR3 length equals 17 residues. V lost 4 bases and J lost 6; bases outside the gene matches: 16. The germline CDR1 and CDR2 sequences are SEHNR and FQNEAQ (reference sequence). Method: immunoSEQ multiplex PCR; TCRdb's copy keeps in-frame clones and lacks some. The table records 55,000 to 80,000 clones, more than 65% of them present only once. The sample here was CD4+ or CD8+ T cells sorted from blood, taken in a trial of the OX40 agonist ivuxolimab. This receptor was taken from an adult with an advanced solid tumor such as melanoma, head and neck, liver or kidney cancer. J is TRBJ2-7 and V is TRBV7-9; 9 bases map to TRBD1. The CDR3 spells CASSSHNAGTGCSEQYF. The CDR3 region has the DNA TGTGCCAGCAGCTCCCACAACGCCGGGACAGGGTGTTCCGAGCAGTACTTC.